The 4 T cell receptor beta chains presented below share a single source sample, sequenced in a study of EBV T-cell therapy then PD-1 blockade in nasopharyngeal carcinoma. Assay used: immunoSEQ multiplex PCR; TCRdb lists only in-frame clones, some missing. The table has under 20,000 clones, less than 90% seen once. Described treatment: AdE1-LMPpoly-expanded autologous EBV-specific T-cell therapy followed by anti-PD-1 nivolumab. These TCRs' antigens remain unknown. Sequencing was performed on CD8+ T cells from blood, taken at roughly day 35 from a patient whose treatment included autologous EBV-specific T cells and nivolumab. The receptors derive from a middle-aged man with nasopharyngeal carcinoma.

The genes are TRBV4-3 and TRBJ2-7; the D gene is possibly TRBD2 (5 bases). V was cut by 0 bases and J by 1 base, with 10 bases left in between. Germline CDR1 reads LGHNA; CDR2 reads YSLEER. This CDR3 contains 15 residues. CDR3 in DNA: TGCGCCAGCAGCCAAGAGTTCGGGGAGTCCTACGAGCAGTACTTC. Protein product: CASSQEFGESYEQYF.

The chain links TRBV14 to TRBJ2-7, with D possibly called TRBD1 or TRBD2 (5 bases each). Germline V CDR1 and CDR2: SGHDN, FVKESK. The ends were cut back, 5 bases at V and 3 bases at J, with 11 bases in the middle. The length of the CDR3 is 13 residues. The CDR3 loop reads CASSTGGRYEQYF. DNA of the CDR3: TGTGCCAGCAGCACTGGGGGACGCTACGAGCAGTACTTC.

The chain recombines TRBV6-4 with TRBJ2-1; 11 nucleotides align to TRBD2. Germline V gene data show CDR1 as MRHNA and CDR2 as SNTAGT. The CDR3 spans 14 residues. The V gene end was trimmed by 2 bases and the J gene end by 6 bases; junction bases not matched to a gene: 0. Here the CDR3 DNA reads TGTGCCAGCAGTGACGGGACTAGCGGCAATGAGCAGTTCTTC. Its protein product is CASSDGTSGNEQFF.

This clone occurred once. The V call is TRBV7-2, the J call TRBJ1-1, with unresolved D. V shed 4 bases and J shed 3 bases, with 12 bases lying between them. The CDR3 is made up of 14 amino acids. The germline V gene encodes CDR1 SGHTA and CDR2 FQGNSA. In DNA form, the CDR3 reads TGTGCCAGCAGCTGGGAGGGAAGGGACACTGAAGCTTTCTTT. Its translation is CASSWEGRDTEAFF.